Each of the 14 T cell receptor beta chains below was sequenced from the same sample in a study of T cells after yellow fever vaccination. TCRdb re-called the 5' RACE reads through MiXCR, storing one row per CDR3 protein. The table includes approximately 550,000 distinct CDR3 sequences, approximately 12% detected once. Source: PBMCs, taken on the day of the yellow fever booster vaccination. Every receptor here comes from a man aged 30 to 45 who received the YFV17D yellow fever vaccine.

CDR3 loop: CASSRAPVIEQYF. CDR3 nucleotide sequence: TGTGCCAGCTCCCGGGCCCCAGTAATAGAGCAGTACTTC. V and J are TRBV18 and TRBJ2-7; unclear D gene. Germline loops: CDR1 KGHSH, CDR2 LQKENI. The V gene lost 6 bases and the J gene lost 7 bases, with 16 bases spanning the gap. This CDR3 is 13 amino acids long.

This sequence joins TRBV10-2 and TRBJ2-3, with 11 positions matching TRBD2. The length of the CDR3 is 14 residues. Germline lookup yields CDR1 WSHSY and CDR2 SAAADI. The trim removed 6 bases at V and 3 bases at J, leaving 2 bases unmatched. The DNA for the CDR3 is TGCGCCAGCAGACTAGCGGGAGATACAGATACGCAGTATTTT. This sequence encodes CASRLAGDTDTQYF.

The J gene is TRBJ2-2, the V gene TRBV9, with a possible D match to TRBD2 (6 bases). The germline V gene has CDR1 SGDLS and CDR2 YYNGEE. V shed 3 bases and J shed 1 base, with 13 bases lying between them. This CDR3 is 16 amino acids long. The CDR3 sequence: CASSAGVELNTGELFF. The CDR3 coding sequence is TGTGCCAGCAGCGCGGGGGTGGAACTGAACACCGGGGAGCTGTTTTTT.

This clonotype was observed a few times. The chain employs TRBV6-5 and TRBJ1-6; perhaps TRBD1 as D (6 bases). Germline CDR1 and CDR2: MNHEY and SVGAGI. V lost 0 bases, J lost 9 bases, and 12 bases lay in between. The CDR3 contains 15 residues. In DNA, the CDR3 is TGTGCCAGCAGTTACTCGAAGCAGGGGAGTTCACCCCTCCACTTT. Translated: CASSYSKQGSSPLHF.

The CDR3 is CASSFSGRPDTQYF. In DNA, the CDR3 is TGTGCCAGCAGCTTTAGCGGGAGGCCCGATACGCAGTATTTT. This chain connects TRBV7-2 to TRBJ2-3; TRBD2 matches 10 bases. CDR3 length equals 14 residues. The ends lost 3 bases at V and 6 bases at J; junction bases unmatched: 3. From germline, CDR1 is SGHTA and CDR2 FQGNSA.

This clonotype has only a few counts. The J gene is TRBJ2-1, the V gene TRBV20-1; perhaps TRBD2 as D (5 bases). Trimming removed 6 bases at V and 5 bases at J, with 23 bases between. This CDR3 contains 16 residues. Germline loops: CDR1 DFQATT, CDR2 SNEGSKA (reference sequence). The CDR3 protein is CSATRGSSHSNNEQFF. The CDR3 nucleotides are TGCAGTGCAACCCGCGGCTCTAGCCATTCGAACAATGAGCAGTTCTTC.

The sample holds a few counts of this clonotype. One end of the junction varies from germline; a read error may be responsible. The V gene is TRBV7-8, the J gene TRBJ2-1; TRBD1 is a possible D gene (5 bases). CDR3 length: 16 amino acids. In germline, CDR1 is SGHVS, CDR2 FQNEAQ. The CDR3 region is CASRLGQGISYNEQFF. CDR3 in DNA: TGTGCCAGCAGATTAGGGCAGGGTATATCCTACAATGAGCAGTTCTTC.

This clonotype showed up just a few times. This sequence joins TRBV29-1 and TRBJ2-7, with TRBD1 identical over 9 bases. The CDR3 is 13 amino acids. With V trimmed by 4 bases and J by 12 bases, 13 bases remained unmatched. Germline V gives CDR1 SQVTM, CDR2 ANQGSEA. The CDR3 region is CSVGGADRGYLYF. For the CDR3, the DNA is TGCAGCGTTGGAGGAGCTGACAGGGGGTATCTGTACTTC.

Note on this clonotype: A much larger clone is a single base away; this may be a read error. The gene calls are TRBV23-1 and TRBJ2-1; TRBD1 matches at 8 bases. TRBV23-1 is flagged as an ORF with uncertain function. This CDR3 comprises 15 residues. In DNA, the CDR3 is TGCACCAGCAGTCAAACACAGGGGGAATACAATGAGGGGTTCTTC. Protein product: CTSSQTQGEYNEGFF.

The sample holds a few counts of this clonotype. The chain uses TRBV27 and TRBJ2-3; no firm D call. The CDR3 contains 14 residues. V lost 3 bases and J lost 2, with 9 bases in between. From germline, CDR1 is MNHEY and CDR2 SMNVEV (reference sequence). The CDR3 is CASSFTRDTDTQYF. The CDR3 bases are TGTGCCAGCAGTTTTACAAGAGACACAGATACGCAGTATTTT.

The rearrangement uses TRBV19 and TRBJ2-7; D is perhaps TRBD1 (5 bases). Per the germline V gene, CDR1 is LNHDA and CDR2 is SQIVND (reference sequence). Trimming took 3 bases from V and 3 from J, leaving 12 bases between them. The CDR3 contains 14 residues. The CDR3 spells CASSMGLGFYEQYF. CDR3 DNA: TGTGCCAGTAGTATGGGGCTAGGCTTCTACGAGCAGTACTTC. Combining the CDR3 with reference TRBV19 and TRBJ2-7 gives the whole variable domain DGGITQSPKYLFRKEGQNVTLSCEQNLNHDAMYWYRQDPGQGLRLIYYSQIVNDFQKGDIAEGYSVSREKKESFPLTVTSAQKNPTAFYLCASSMGLGFYEQYFGPGTRLTVT.

The V and J genes are TRBV9 and TRBJ2-1, with D uncertain. V dropped 3 bases and J dropped 8 bases, with 12 bases sitting between them. CDR3 length: 13 residues. Germline V CDR1 and CDR2: SGDLS, YYNGEE. The CDR3 here is CASSAQLVDEQFF. The CDR3 bases are TGTGCCAGCAGCGCCCAGCTTGTAGATGAGCAGTTCTTC. Combining the CDR3 with reference TRBV9 and TRBJ2-1 gives the whole variable domain DSGVTQTPKHLITATGQRVTLRCSPRSGDLSVYWYQQSLDQGLQFLIQYYNGEERAKGNILERFSAQQFPDLHSELNLSSLELGDSALYFCASSAQLVDEQFFGPGTRLTVL.

The rearrangement links TRBV20-1 to TRBJ2-3; D unclear. Germline CDR1 DFQATT, CDR2 SNEGSKA (reference sequence). Trimming took off 5 bases at V and 11 bases at J, with 11 bases between the two ends. This CDR3 spans 10 amino acids. CDR3 DNA sequence: TGCAGTGCTCATATAGGAAGGCAGTATTTT. Translation: CSAHIGRQYF.

Concerning this clonotype: This sequence may be a read error, since a much larger clone differs from it by one base. The chain combines TRBV27 with TRBJ2-1; possible D gene TRBD1, 5 bases. Per the germline V gene, CDR1 is MNHEY and CDR2 is SMNVEV (reference sequence). The CDR3 spans 14 residues. Trimming left V 1 base short and J 8 bases short, with 12 bases between. The CDR3 here is CASSLWLGRDEQFF. CDR3 nucleotide sequence: TGTGCCAGCAGTTTATGGCTGGGGCGTGATGAGCAGTTCTTC.